Below, 21 T cell receptor beta chains from the same sample are listed, as sequenced in a study of T cells after yellow fever vaccination. Each CDR3 protein gets one entry after TCRdb re-called the 5' RACE reads with MiXCR. The sample carries some 260,000 distinct CDR3 sequences, roughly 4.8% recorded once. The input for sequencing was CD4+ T cells sorted from PBMCs, taken on the day of the yellow fever booster vaccination. The source is a man aged 18 to 30 who received the YFV17D yellow fever vaccine.

The CDR3 loop is CASSQESLLAQFF. CDR3 nucleotides: TGTGCCAGCAGCCAAGAGAGTCTGCTTGCGCAGTTCTTC. The V gene is TRBV14, the J gene TRBJ2-1; no definite D call. The CDR3 is made up of 13 amino acids. V was shortened by 0 bases and J by 12 bases, with 12 bases between the two germline ends. Germline loops: CDR1 SGHDN, CDR2 FVKESK.

The V gene is TRBV15, the J gene TRBJ2-1; D could derive from TRBD1 or TRBD2 (6 bases each). The germline V and J ends were trimmed by 5 bases and 6 bases, with 23 bases remaining between them. Looked up from germline, CDR1 is LNHNV and CDR2 is YYDKDF (reference sequence). The CDR3 loop spans 17 amino acids. The CDR3 DNA reads as TGTGCCACCAGCCTATCGAAGGGGGGAACCTTCGCCAATGAGCAGTTCTTC. Its translation is CATSLSKGGTFANEQFF.

This clonotype was detected a few times. CDR3 residues: CSAAGSVGQPQHF. Here the CDR3 DNA reads TGCAGCGCCGCAGGGTCGGTAGGCCAGCCCCAGCATTTT. The V gene is TRBV29-1, the J gene TRBJ1-5; TRBD1 might be the D (5 bases). Germline assignment: CDR1 SQVTM and CDR2 ANQGSEA. V lost 7 bases and J lost 7, with 17 bases in between. The CDR3 loop spans 13 amino acids.

This clonotype was seen only a few times. The genes are TRBV5-6 and TRBJ1-2, with a tentative D call TRBD1 (5 bases). The CDR3 covers 16 residues. The V and J ends lost 0 bases and 6 bases respectively, with 18 bases between them. CDR1 SGHDT and CDR2 YYEEEE come from the germline V gene. The chain's CDR3 is CASSLAWKLGANGYTF. The DNA for the CDR3 is TGTGCCAGCAGCTTGGCGTGGAAGTTAGGGGCTAATGGCTACACCTTC.

The chain carries TRBV5-1 and TRBJ1-4; D unresolved. The ends were cut back, 2 bases at V and 8 bases at J, with 13 bases in the middle. Germline V gene sequence: CDR1 SGHRS, CDR2 YFSETQ. The CDR3 covers 14 residues. The CDR3 nucleotides are TGCGCCAGCAGCTTAGGCCAGTCAAAGGAAAAACTGTTTTTT. Amino acid sequence: CASSLGQSKEKLFF.

This clonotype was detected ten times or more. V is TRBV4-3 and J is TRBJ2-1, with TRBD1 matching over 10 bases. Trimming removed 0 bases from V and 8 bases from J; junction bases left unmatched: 4. The length of the CDR3 is 15 residues. Germline values: CDR1 LGHNA, CDR2 YSLEER. In DNA form, the CDR3 reads TGCGCCAGCAGCCAAGAGGGACAGGGGTGGGATGAGCAGTTCTTC. Residues: CASSQEGQGWDEQFF.

This clonotype has a handful of counts. This chain links TRBV7-8 with TRBJ2-7; tentatively, D is TRBD1 (5 bases). This CDR3 region has 13 residues. The ends were cut back, 4 bases at V and 2 bases at J, with 9 bases in the middle. Germline V CDR1 and CDR2: SGHVS, FQNEAQ. The CDR3 here is CASSYDRAYEQYV. DNA of the CDR3: TGTGCCAGCAGCTATGACAGAGCCTACGAGCAGTACGTC.

Only a few counts were recorded for this clonotype. The chain combines TRBV4-1 with TRBJ1-6, with a weak D call TRBD1 (5 bases). The CDR3 consists of 14 residues. Germline V gives CDR1 MGHRA, CDR2 YSYEKL. The V gene lost 1 base and the J gene lost 14 bases, with 15 bases spanning the gap. CDR3 sequence: CASSQVGTLGALHF. DNA of the CDR3: TGCGCCAGCAGCCAAGTGGGGACTTTGGGGGCCCTCCACTTT.

This clonotype was counted many times. The V and J genes are TRBV7-2 and TRBJ2-3; D gene ambiguous. In germline, CDR1 is SGHTA, CDR2 FQGNSA. V was clipped by 5 bases and J by 5 bases, with 11 bases between them. The CDR3 length is 13 residues. The CDR3 reads CASSPNAGDTQYF. The CDR3 bases are TGTGCCAGCAGCCCCAACGCCGGAGATACGCAGTATTTT.

This clonotype was recorded at least ten times. The V gene is TRBV29-1, the J gene TRBJ2-7; tentative D call: TRBD1 (6 bases). Trimming took off 5 bases at V and 2 bases at J, with 10 bases between the two ends. CDR3 size: 12 residues. CDR1 SQVTM and CDR2 ANQGSEA come from the germline V gene. CDR3 coding DNA: TGCAGCGTTCGGACAGCCGCCTACGAGCAGTACTTC. As protein: CSVRTAAYEQYF.

This clonotype appeared a few times. The chain joins TRBV5-1 to TRBJ2-3; no firm D call. The ends were cut back, 0 bases at V and 6 bases at J, with 8 bases in the middle. This CDR3 comprises 13 residues. Germline lookup yields CDR1 SGHRS and CDR2 YFSETQ. DNA of the CDR3: TGCGCCAGCAGCTTGGCCATCGACGATACGCAGTATTTT. Its protein product is CASSLAIDDTQYF.

The table lists this clonotype with many counts. The chain employs TRBV5-1 and TRBJ1-1; D possibly corresponds to TRBD1 (5 bases). Germline values: CDR1 SGHRS, CDR2 YFSETQ. This CDR3 has 14 residues. Between the trimmed V and J ends, which lost 0 bases and 3 bases, there was a span of 9 bases. The CDR3 reads CASSLEGKDTEAFF. The CDR3 coding sequence is TGCGCCAGCAGCTTGGAGGGGAAGGACACTGAAGCTTTCTTT. Looking up the rest from reference TRBV5-1 and TRBJ1-1 gives the full variable domain: KAGVTQTPRYLIKTRGQQVTLSCSPISGHRSVSWYQQTPGQGLQFLFEYFSETQRNKGNFPGRFSGRQFSNSRSEMNVSTLELGDSALYLCASSLEGKDTEAFFGQGTRLTVV.

There are many counts of this clonotype. The rearrangement uses TRBV4-1 and TRBJ1-1; D unclear. The germline V gene encodes CDR1 MGHRA and CDR2 YSYEKL. The CDR3 extends over 14 amino acids. The V and J ends lost 1 base and 10 bases respectively, with 16 bases between them. The CDR3: CASSQAETARRAFF. In nucleotides, the CDR3 is TGCGCCAGCAGCCAAGCCGAAACGGCCCGGAGAGCTTTCTTT.

This clonotype turned up a few times. The chain joins TRBV4-2 to TRBJ1-2; D call uncertain. Germline CDR1 and CDR2: LGHNA and YNFKEQ. The CDR3 has 15 amino acids. Trimming left V 0 bases short and J 4 bases short, with 12 bases between. CDR3 in DNA: TGTGCCAGCAGCCAAGATCAAGAGCGTAGCTATGGCTACACCTTC. It translates to CASSQDQERSYGYTF.

The chain combines TRBV4-3 with TRBJ1-2; D is unclear. The CDR3 is 14 residues long. Germline-derived CDR1 and CDR2 are LGHNA and YSLEER. With 0 bases removed from V and 4 bases from J, the gap between germline ends came to 9 bases. CDR3 residues: CASSQDKGPYGYTF. The CDR3, as DNA: TGCGCCAGCAGCCAAGACAAAGGACCCTATGGCTACACCTTC.

This clonotype was detected a few times. At one end, the junction sequence differs from germline, possibly due to a read error. The DNA for the CDR3 is TGTGCCAGCAGCTTTGTGGTGGGGACAGATACGCTGTATTTT. This gives the protein CASSFVVGTDTLYF. The V call is TRBV7-2, the J call TRBJ2-3, with 7 bases aligning to TRBD1. Germline values: CDR1 SGHTA, CDR2 FQGNSA. CDR3 length: 14 residues.

The gene calls are TRBV6-5 and TRBJ1-6, with D possibly being TRBD1 (5 bases). This CDR3 region has 14 residues. The V and J ends lost 5 bases and 6 bases respectively, with 11 bases between them. Germline CDR1 MNHEY, CDR2 SVGAGI. CDR3 protein: CASSRGRGNSPLHF. In DNA form, the CDR3 reads TGTGCCAGCAGTCGAGGAAGGGGTAATTCACCCCTCCACTTT.

The gene calls are TRBV5-1 and TRBJ2-2; tentatively, D is TRBD2 (5 bases). V gave up 0 bases and J gave up 5 bases, with 14 bases separating them. The germline CDR1 and CDR2 sequences are SGHRS and YFSETQ. The CDR3 has 16 amino acids. Here the CDR3 reads CASSLGSGLRTGELFF. In DNA, the CDR3 is TGCGCCAGCAGCTTGGGGTCAGGACTGAGAACCGGGGAGCTGTTTTTT.

The chain combines TRBV2 with TRBJ1-2; D is unresolved. The CDR3 length is 13 residues. Trimming removed 4 bases at V and 7 bases at J, with 13 bases between. Germline V CDR1 and CDR2: SNHLY, FYNNEI. The CDR3 region is CASSGTRQFGYTF. The CDR3 DNA follows: TGTGCCAGCAGTGGGACTCGGCAGTTTGGCTACACCTTC.

This clonotype came up many times. V usage is TRBV29-1 and J usage is TRBJ2-7; possibly TRBD1 for D (5 bases). The CDR3 has 14 amino acids. Trimming pared 7 bases from V and 2 bases from J, leaving 18 bases between. Germline CDR1 is SQVTM and CDR2 is ANQGSEA. The CDR3 DNA reads TGCAGCGCAACCACAGGTGTTGGTACCTACGAGCAGTACTTC. Its protein product is CSATTGVGTYEQYF.

This clonotype was counted between two and nine times. The chain employs TRBV12-3 or TRBV12-4 and TRBJ1-2; tentatively, D is TRBD1 (6 bases). The CDR3 sequence is 15 residues long. V was cut by 6 bases and J by 4 bases, with 18 bases left in between. The CDR3 loop is CASSHGQTLGYGYTF. In DNA form, the CDR3 reads TGTGCCAGCAGCCATGGACAGACGTTGGGCTATGGCTACACCTTC.